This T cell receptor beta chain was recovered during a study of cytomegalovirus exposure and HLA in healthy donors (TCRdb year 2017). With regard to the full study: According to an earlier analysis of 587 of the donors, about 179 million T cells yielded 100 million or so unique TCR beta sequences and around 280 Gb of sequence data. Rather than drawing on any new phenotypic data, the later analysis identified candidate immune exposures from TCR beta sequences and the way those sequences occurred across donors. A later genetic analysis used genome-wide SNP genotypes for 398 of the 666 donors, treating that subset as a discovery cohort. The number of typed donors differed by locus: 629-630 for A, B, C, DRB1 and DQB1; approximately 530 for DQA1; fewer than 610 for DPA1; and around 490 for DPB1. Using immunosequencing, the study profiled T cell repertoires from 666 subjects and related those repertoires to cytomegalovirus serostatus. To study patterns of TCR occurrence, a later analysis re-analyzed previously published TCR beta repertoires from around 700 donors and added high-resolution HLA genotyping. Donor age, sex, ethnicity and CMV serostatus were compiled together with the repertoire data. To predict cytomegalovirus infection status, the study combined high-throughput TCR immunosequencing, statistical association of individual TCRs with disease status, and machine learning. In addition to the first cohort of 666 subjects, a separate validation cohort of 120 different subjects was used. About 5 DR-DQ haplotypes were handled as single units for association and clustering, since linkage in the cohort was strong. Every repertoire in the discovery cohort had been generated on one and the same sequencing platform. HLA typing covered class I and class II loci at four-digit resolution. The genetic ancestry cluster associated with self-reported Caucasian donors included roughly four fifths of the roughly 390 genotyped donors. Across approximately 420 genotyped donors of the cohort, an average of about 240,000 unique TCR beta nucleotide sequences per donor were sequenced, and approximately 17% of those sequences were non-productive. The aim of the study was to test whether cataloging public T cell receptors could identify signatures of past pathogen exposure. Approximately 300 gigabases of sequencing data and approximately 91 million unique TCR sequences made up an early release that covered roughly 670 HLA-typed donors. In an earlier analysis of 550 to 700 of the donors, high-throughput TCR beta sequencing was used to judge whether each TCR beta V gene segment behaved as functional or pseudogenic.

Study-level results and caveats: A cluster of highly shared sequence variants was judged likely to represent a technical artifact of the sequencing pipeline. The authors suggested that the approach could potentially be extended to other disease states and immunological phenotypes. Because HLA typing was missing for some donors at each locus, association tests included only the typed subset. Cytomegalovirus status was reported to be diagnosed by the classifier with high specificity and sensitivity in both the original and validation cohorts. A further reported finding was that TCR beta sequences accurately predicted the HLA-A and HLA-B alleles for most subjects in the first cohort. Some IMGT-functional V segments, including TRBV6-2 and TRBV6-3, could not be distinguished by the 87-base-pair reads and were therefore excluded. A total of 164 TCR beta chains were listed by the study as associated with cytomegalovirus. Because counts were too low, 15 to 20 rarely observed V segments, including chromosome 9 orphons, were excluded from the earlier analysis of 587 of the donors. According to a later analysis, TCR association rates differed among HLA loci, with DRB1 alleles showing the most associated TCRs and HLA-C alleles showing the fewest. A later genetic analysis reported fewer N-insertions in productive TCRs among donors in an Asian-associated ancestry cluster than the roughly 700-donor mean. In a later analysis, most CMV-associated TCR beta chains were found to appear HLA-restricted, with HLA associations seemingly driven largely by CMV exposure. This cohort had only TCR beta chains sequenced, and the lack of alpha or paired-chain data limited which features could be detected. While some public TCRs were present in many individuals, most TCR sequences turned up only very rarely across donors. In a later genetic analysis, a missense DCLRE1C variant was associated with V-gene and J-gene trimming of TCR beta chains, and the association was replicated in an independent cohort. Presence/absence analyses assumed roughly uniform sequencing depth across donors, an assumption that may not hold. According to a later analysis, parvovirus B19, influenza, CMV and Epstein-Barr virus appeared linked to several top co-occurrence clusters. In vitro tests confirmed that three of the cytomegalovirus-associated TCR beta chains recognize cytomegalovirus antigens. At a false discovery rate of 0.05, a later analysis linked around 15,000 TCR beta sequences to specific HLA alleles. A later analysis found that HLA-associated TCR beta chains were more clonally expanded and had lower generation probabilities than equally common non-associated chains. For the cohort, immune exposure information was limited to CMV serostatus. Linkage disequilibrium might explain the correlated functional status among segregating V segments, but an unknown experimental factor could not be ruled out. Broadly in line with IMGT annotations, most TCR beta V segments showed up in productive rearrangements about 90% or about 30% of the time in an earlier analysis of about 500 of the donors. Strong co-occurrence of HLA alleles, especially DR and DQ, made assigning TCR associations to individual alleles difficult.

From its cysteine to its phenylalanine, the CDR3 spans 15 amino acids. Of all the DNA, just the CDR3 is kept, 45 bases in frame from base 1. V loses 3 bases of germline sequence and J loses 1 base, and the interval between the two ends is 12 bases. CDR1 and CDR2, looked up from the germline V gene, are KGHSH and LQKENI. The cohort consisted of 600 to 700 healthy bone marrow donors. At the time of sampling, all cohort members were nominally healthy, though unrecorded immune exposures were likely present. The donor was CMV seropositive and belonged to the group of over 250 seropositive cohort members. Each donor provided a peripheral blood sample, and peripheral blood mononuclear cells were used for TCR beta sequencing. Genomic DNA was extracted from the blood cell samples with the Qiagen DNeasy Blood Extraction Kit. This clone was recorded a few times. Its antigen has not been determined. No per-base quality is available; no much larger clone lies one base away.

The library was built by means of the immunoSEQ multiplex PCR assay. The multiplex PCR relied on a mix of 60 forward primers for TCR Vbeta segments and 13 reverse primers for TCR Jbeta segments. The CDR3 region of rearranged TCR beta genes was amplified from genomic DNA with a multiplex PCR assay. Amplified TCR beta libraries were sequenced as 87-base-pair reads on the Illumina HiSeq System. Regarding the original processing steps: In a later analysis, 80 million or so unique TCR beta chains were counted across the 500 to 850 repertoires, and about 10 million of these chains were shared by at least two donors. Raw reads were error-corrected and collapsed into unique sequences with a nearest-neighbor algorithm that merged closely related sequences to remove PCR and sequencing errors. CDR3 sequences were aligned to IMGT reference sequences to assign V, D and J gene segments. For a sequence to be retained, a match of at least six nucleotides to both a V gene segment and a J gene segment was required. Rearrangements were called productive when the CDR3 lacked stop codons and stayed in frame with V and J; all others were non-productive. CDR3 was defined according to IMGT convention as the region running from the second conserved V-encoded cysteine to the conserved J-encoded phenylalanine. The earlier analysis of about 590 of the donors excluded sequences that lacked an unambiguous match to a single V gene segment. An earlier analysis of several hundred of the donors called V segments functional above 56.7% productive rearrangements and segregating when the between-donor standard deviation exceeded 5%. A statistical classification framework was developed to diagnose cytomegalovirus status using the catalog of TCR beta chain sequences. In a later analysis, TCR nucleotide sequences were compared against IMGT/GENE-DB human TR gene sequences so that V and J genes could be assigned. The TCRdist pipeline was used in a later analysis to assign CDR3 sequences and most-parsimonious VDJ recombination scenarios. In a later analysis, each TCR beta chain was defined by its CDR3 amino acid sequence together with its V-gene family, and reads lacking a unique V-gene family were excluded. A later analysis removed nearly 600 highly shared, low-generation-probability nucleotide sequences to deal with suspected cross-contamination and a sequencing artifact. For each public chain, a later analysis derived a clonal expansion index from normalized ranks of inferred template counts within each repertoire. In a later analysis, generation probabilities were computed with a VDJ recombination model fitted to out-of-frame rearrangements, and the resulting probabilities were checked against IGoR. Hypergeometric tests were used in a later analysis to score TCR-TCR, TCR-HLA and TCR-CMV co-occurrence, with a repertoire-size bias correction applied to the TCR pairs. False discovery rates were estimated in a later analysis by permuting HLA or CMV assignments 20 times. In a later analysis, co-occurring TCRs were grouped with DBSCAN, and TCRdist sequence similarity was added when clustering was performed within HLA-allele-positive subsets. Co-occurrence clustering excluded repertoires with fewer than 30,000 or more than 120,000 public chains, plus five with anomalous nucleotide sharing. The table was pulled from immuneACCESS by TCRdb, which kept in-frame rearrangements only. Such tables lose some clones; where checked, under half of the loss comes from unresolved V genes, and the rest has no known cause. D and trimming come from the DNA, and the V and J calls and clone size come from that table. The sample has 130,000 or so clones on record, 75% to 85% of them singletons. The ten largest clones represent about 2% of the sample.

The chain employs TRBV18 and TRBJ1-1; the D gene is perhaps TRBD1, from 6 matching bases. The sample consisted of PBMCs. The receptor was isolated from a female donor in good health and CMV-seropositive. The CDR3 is CASSPPGHKNTEAFF. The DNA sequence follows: TGTGCCAGCTCACCTCCGGGACACAAGAACACTGAAGCTTTCTTT.